This entry lists 5 T cell receptor beta chains sequenced from one sample in a study of blood T cell repertoires in COVID-19 (dated by TCRdb to the early 2020s). The library was built by means of the immunoSEQ multiplex PCR assay. Not all clones reach the TCRdb copy of this immuneACCESS table, which keeps in-frame sequences only. Checked studies attribute under half of the gap to unresolved V genes and leave the rest unexplained. The sample table holds 490,000 or so clones, of which approximately 88% were seen once. The leading ten clones occupy 1.5% to 2% of the sample. Sequenced: PBMCs or T cells enriched from blood (not recorded which). These receptors originate from a woman aged 40 to 50 who had recovered from COVID-19.

The chain joins TRBV30 to TRBJ1-2; D uncertain. The CDR3 is 15 residues long. V shed 0 bases and J shed 4 bases, with 15 bases lying between them. Germline CDR1 and CDR2: GTSNPN and SVGIG (reference sequence). CDR3 in amino acids: CAWSVTLRNSYGYTF. CDR3 coding DNA: TGTGCCTGGAGTGTTACTCTCCGAAACAGCTATGGCTACACCTTC.

The gene calls are TRBV2 and TRBJ1-5, with 8 bases identical to TRBD1. Germline values: CDR1 SNHLY, CDR2 FYNNEI. The CDR3 extends over 14 amino acids. Trimming cost V 8 bases and J 5 bases; bases outside gene matches: 8. Written as DNA, the CDR3 is TGTGCCAGCGGAAAGCACAGGGGGGATCAGCCCCAGCATTTT. This sequence encodes CASGKHRGDQPQHF.

The V and J genes are TRBV11-3 and TRBJ1-2; maybe TRBD1 (5 bases). CDR3 length equals 14 residues. Trimming removed 3 bases at V and 4 bases at J, with 12 bases between. CDR1 SGHNT and CDR2 YENEEA come from the germline V gene. The CDR3: CASSFGGTPYGYTF. The CDR3 DNA reads TGTGCCAGCAGCTTCGGGGGGACTCCCTATGGCTACACCTTC.

The chain recombines TRBV27 with TRBJ2-1, with 9 nucleotides matching TRBD1. The CDR3 is 19 amino acids. The germline CDR1 and CDR2 sequences are MNHEY and SMNVEV (reference sequence). V was pared by 6 bases and J by 2 bases, with 17 bases of the junction left unmatched. CDR3 coding DNA: TGTGCCAGCAGACCTCAACTGTCGCGGGACAGGGCTACCTACAATGAGCAGTTCTTC. Protein sequence: CASRPQLSRDRATYNEQFF.

This clone was seen only a few times. The chain recombines TRBV3-1 (or the pseudogene TRBV3-2) with TRBJ2-7; 10 nucleotides match TRBD2. CDR1 and CDR2 (germline): LGHDT, YNNKEL (reference sequence). There are 15 residues in the CDR3. V dropped 4 bases and J dropped 6; count of bases not matched to a gene: 9. The CDR3 nucleotides read TGTGCCAGCAGCCGTAGCGGGAGGTTTTTTGGCGAGCAGTACTTC. Its translation is CASSRSGRFFGEQYF.